The rows below give T cell receptor beta chains drawn from one sample of a study of T cells in Graves' hyperthyroidism and ophthalmopathy. TCRdb independently ran MiXCR on the multiplex PCR reads; one entry per CDR3 protein. Of 600,000 or so distinct CDR3 sequences listed, around 15% are singletons. Sequencing was performed on blood. These receptors were taken from a woman younger than 45 with Graves' hyperthyroidism. Each CDR3 is given with its conserved first and last residue. The D gene is left open where the match is weak. The listing skips clone size in some rows; elsewhere it reads once, few, many or a size class.

d_call	v_call	j_call	clone_size	cdr3_aa	cdr3_nt
NA	TRBV18	TRBJ1-6	many	CASSLWGSYNSPLHF	TGTGCCAGCTCACTTTGGGGCTCCTATAATTCACCCCTCCACTTT
NA	TRBV9	TRBJ1-1	many	CASSGIMDGNTEAFF	TGTGCCAGCAGCGGGATAATGGACGGGAACACTGAAGCTTTCTTT
NA	TRBV9	TRBJ2-7	NA	CASSVAVTNSYEQYF	TGTGCCAGCAGCGTAGCGGTGACAAACTCCTACGAGCAGTACTTC
NA	TRBV10-2	TRBJ1-1	NA	CASSEAEVTEAFF	TGCGCCAGCAGTGAGGCGGAAGTCACTGAAGCTTTCTTT
TRBD2	TRBV7-9	TRBJ2-1	NA	CASSLDSGRNQFF	TGTGCCAGCAGCTTAGATAGCGGGAGGAATCAGTTCTTC
TRBD2	TRBV7-2	TRBJ2-2	few	CASSRQGLQRTGELFF	TGTGCCAGCAGCCGCCAGGGACTACAAAGAACCGGGGAGCTGTTTTTT
NA	TRBV19	TRBJ2-7	NA	CASSGEDRAYEQYF	TGTGCCAGTAGTGGCGAGGACCGAGCCTACGAGCAGTACTTC
NA	TRBV30	TRBJ1-2	NA	CAWSVTLTGYGYTF	TGTGCCTGGAGTGTTACCCTGACAGGCTATGGCTACACCTTC
TRBD2	TRBV20-1	TRBJ2-1	many	CSARDRLAGLTEQFF	TGCAGTGCTAGAGATCGACTAGCCGGGTTGACTGAGCAGTTCTTC
NA	TRBV2	TRBJ2-4	many	CASSVLDLAKNIQYF	TGTGCCAGCAGCGTCCTAGACCTAGCCAAAAACATTCAGTACTTC
TRBD2	TRBV30	TRBJ2-5	many	CAWSDGLATETQYF	TGTGCCTGGAGTGACGGACTAGCAACAGAGACCCAGTACTTC
NA	TRBV3-1	TRBJ1-4	many	CASSLETTPVDEKLFF	TGTGCCAGCAGCCTCGAGACCACCCCGGTGGATGAAAAACTGTTTTTT
NA	TRBV4-1	TRBJ1-6	once	CASSPTGSSPLHF	TGCGCCAGCAGCCCGACAGGCTCTTCACCCCTCCACTTT
NA	TRBV20-1	TRBJ2-7	NA	CSARGGSGLQYF	TGCAGTGCGAGGGGGGGGTCGGGCTTGCAGTACTTC
NA	TRBV7-9	TRBJ2-7	many	CASSFGQYSYEQYF	TGTGCCAGCAGCTTTGGACAGTATTCCTACGAGCAGTACTTC
TRBD1	TRBV11-2	TRBJ2-7	many	CASSISQGGYEQYF	TGTGCCAGCAGCATCTCACAGGGGGGCTACGAGCAGTACTTC